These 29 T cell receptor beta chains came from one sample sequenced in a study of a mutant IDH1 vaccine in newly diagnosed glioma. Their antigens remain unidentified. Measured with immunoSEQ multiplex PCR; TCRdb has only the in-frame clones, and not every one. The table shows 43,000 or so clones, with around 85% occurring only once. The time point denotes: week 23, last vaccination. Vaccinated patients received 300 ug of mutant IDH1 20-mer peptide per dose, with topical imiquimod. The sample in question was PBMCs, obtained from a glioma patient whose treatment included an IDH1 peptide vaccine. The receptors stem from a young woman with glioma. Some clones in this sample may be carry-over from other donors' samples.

This CDR3 is CASSLGGTGNYNEQFF. In DNA form, the CDR3 reads TGCGCCAGCAGCTTGGGTGGGACAGGGAACTACAATGAGCAGTTCTTC. The V gene is TRBV5-1, the J gene TRBJ2-1; 9 positions match TRBD1. The CDR3 is 16 amino acids. Trimming took 0 bases from V and 3 from J; bases not matched to a gene: 4. Looked up from germline, CDR1 is SGHRS and CDR2 is YFSETQ.

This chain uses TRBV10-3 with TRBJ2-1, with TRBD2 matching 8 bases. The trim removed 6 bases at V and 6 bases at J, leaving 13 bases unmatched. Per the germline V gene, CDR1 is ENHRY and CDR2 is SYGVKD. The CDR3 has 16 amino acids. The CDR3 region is CAIRSGTSGPVNEQFF. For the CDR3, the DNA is TGTGCCATCAGGTCCGGGACTAGTGGCCCCGTCAATGAGCAGTTCTTC.

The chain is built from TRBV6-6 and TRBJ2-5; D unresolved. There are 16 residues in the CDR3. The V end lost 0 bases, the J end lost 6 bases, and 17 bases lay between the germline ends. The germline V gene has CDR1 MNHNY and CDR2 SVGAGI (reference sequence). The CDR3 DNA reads TGTGCCAGCAGTTACTCGAATAGTCCCCAAAGCCAGACCCAGTACTTC. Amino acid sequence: CASSYSNSPQSQTQYF.

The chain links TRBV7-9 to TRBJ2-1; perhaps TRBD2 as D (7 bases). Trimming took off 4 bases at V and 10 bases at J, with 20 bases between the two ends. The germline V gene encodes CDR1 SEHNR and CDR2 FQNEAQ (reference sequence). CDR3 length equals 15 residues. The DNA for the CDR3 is TGTGCCAGCAGCTCCTATCTAGGGGGGGGCCCAGAGCAGTTCTTC. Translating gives CASSSYLGGGPEQFF.

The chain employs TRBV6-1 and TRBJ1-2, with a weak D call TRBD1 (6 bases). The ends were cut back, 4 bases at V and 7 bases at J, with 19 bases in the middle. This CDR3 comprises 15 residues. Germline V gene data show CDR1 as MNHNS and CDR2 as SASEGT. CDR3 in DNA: TGTGCCAGCAGTGTCTACAGGGAAAATCAGTCTGGCTACACCTTC. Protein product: CASSVYRENQSGYTF.

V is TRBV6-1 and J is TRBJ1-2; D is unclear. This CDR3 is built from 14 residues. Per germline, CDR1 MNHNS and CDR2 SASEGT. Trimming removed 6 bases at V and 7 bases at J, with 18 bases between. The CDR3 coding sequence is TGTGCCAGCAGCCCCGAGGGCCCCCGGAGTGGCTACACCTTC. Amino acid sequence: CASSPEGPRSGYTF.

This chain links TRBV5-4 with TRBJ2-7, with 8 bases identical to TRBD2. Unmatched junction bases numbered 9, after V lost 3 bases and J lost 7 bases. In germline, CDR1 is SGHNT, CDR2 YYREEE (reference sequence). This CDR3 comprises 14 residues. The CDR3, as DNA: TGTGCCAGCAGCTGGGGCCCCTCGGGAGGGGAGCAGTACTTC. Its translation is CASSWGPSGGEQYF.

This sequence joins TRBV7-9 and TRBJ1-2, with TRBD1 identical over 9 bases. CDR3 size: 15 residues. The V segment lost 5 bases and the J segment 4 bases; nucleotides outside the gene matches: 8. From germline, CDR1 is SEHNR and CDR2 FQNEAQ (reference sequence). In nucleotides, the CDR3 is TGTGCCAGCAGCCTACAGGGGGCAACTCTCTATGGCTACACCTTC. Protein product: CASSLQGATLYGYTF.

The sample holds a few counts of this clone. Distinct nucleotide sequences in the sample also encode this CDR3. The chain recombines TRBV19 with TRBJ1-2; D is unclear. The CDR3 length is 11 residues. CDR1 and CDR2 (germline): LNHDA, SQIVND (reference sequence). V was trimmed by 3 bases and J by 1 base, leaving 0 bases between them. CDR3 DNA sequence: TGTGCCAGTAGTATTAACTATGGCTACACCTTC. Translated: CASSINYGYTF.

CDR3 in DNA: TGCGCCAGCAGCTTGGGACTAGCGGGGGGGCCAGATACGCAGTATTTT. As protein: CASSLGLAGGPDTQYF. The gene calls are TRBV5-1 and TRBJ2-3; TRBD2 agrees at 14 bases. Trimming at V came to 0 bases and at J to 4 bases, leaving 1 base not matched to a gene. Germline loops: CDR1 SGHRS, CDR2 YFSETQ. The CDR3 length is 16 residues.

CDR3: CASSEGMDPGINQPQHF. The DNA of the CDR3 is TGTGCCAGCAGTGAGGGTATGGACCCGGGTATCAATCAGCCCCAGCATTTT. The rearrangement joins TRBV25-1 to TRBJ1-5; D gene unclear. CDR3 length: 17 amino acids. Germline CDR1 MGHDK, CDR2 SYGVNS. V gave up 3 bases and J gave up 3 bases, with 18 bases separating them.

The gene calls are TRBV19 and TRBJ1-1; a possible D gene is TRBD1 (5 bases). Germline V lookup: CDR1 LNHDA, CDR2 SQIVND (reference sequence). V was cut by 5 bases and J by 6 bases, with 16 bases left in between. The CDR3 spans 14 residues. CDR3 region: CASSPMGVGAEAFF. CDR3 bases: TGTGCCAGTAGTCCCATGGGGGTCGGCGCTGAAGCTTTCTTT.

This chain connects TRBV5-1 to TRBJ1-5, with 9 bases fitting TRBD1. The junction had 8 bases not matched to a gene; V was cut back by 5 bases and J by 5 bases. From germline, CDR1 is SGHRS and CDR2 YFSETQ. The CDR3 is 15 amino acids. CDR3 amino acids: CASRTGTGYDQPQHF. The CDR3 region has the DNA TGCGCCAGCAGGACTGGGACAGGGTACGATCAGCCCCAGCATTTT.

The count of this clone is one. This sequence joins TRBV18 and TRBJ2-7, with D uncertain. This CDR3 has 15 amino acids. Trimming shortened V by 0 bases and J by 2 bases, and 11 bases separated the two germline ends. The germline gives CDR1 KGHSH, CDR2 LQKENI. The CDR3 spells CASSPPISPTYEQYF. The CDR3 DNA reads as TGTGCCAGCTCACCACCGATCAGCCCTACCTACGAGCAGTACTTC.

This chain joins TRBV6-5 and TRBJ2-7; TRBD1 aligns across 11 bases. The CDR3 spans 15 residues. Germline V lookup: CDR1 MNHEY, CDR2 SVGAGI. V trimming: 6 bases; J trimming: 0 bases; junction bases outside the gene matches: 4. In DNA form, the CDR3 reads TGTGCCAGCAGCCCCGGGACAGGGGGCTCCTACGAGCAGTACTTC. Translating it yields CASSPGTGGSYEQYF.

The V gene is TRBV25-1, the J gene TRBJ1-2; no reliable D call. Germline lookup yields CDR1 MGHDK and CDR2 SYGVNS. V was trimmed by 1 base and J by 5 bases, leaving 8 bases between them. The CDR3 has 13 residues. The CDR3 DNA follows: TGTGCCAGCAGTGAATTGATGGAGTATGGCTACACCTTC. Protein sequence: CASSELMEYGYTF.

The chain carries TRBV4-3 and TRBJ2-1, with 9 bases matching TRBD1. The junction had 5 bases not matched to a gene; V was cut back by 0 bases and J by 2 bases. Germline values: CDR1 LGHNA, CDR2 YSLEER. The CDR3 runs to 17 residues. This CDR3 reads CASSQDSRQGAYNEQFF. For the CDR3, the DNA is TGCGCCAGCAGCCAAGATTCGAGACAGGGGGCCTACAATGAGCAGTTCTTC.

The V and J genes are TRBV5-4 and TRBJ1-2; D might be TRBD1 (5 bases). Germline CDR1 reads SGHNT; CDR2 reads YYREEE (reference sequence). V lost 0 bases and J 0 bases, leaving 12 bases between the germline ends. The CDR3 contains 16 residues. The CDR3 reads CASSLGLQGSNYGYTF. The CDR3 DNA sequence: TGTGCCAGCAGCTTGGGCCTCCAGGGTTCTAACTATGGCTACACCTTC.

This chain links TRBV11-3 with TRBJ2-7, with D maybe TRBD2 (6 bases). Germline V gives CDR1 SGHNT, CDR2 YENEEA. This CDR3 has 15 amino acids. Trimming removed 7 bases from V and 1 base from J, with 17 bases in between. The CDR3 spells CASTPGGRGSYEQYF. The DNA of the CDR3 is TGTGCCAGCACCCCCGGGGGACGAGGATCCTACGAGCAGTACTTC.

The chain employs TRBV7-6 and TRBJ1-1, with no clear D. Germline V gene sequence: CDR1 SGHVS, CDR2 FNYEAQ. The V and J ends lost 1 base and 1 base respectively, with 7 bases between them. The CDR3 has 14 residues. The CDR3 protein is CASSLVGQNTEAFF. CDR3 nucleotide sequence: TGTGCCAGCAGCTTAGTGGGCCAGAACACTGAAGCTTTCTTT.

Here the CDR3 DNA reads TGTGCCAGCAGCTTGAACGGGGGCTGGCCCCAGCATTTT. Residues: CASSLNGGWPQHF. V is TRBV5-6 and J is TRBJ1-5, with D perhaps matching TRBD1 (6 bases). The V and J ends lost 1 base and 9 bases respectively, with 11 bases between them. This CDR3 spans 13 amino acids. CDR1 SGHDT and CDR2 YYEEEE come from the germline V gene. Together with reference TRBV5-6 and TRBJ1-5, the CDR3 gives the full variable domain: DAGVTQSPTHLIKTRGQQVTLRCSPKSGHDTVSWYQQALGQGPQFIFQYYEEEERQRGNFPDRFSGHQFPNYSSELNVNALLLGDSALYLCASSLNGGWPQHFGDGTRLSIL.

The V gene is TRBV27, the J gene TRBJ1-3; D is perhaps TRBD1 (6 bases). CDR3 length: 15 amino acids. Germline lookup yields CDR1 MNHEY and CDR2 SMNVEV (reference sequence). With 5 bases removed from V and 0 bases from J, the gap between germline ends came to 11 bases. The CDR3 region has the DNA TGTGCCAGCAGTCCGCGGACAGTCTCTGGAAACACCATATATTTT. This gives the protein CASSPRTVSGNTIYF.

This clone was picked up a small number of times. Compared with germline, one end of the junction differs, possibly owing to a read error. This chain's CDR3 is CASSLANAVRYF. CDR3 nucleotide sequence: TGTGCCAGCAGCCTAGCCAATGCCGTACGGTACTTC. This sequence joins TRBV7-2 and TRBJ2-5; D might be TRBD2 (5 bases). The CDR3 is 12 amino acids. Germline-derived CDR1 and CDR2 are SGHTA and FQGNSA.

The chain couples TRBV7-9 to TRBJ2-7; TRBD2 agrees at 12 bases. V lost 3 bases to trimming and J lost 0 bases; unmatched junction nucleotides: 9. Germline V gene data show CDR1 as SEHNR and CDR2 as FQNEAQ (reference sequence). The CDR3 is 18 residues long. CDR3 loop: CASSFPGTSGLSSYEQYF. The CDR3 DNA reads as TGTGCCAGCAGCTTCCCCGGGACTAGCGGGCTTAGCTCCTACGAGCAGTACTTC.

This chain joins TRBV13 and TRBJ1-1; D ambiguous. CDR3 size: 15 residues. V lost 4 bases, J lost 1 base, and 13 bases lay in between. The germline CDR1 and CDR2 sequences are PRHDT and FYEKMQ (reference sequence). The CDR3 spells CASSSWSEGNTEAFF. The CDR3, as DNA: TGTGCCAGCAGCTCGTGGTCGGAGGGGAACACTGAAGCTTTCTTT.

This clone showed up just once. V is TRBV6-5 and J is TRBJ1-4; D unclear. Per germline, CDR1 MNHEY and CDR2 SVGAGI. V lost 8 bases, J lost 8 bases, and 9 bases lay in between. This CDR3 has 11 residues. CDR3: CASRAGEKLFF. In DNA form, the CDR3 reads TGTGCCAGCCGCGCGGGAGAAAAACTGTTTTTT.

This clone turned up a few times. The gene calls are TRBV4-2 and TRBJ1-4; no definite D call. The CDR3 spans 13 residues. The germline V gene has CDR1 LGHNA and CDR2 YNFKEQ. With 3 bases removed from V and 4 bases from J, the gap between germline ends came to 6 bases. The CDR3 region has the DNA TGTGCCAGCAGCCAGGAGGTTAATGAAAAACTGTTTTTT. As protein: CASSQEVNEKLFF.

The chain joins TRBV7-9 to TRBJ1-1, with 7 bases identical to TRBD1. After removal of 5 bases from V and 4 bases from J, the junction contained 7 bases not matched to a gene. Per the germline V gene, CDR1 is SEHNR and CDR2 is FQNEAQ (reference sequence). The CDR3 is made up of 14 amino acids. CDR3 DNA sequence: TGTGCCAGCAGCCTCAACAGGGGAGGCACTGAAGCTTTCTTT. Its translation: CASSLNRGGTEAFF.

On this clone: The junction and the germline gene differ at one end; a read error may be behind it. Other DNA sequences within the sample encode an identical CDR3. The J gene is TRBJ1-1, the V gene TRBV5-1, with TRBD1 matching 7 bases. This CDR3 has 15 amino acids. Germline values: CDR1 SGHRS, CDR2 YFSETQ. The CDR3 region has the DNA TGCGCCAGCAGCTTTTCAGGGGGAGTGAACACTGAGGCTTTCTTT. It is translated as CASSFSGGVNTEAFF.